This passage covers 8 T cell receptor beta chains from one sample sequenced in a study of vaccination and CD4 T cells after COVID-19. This sample's treatment: roughly ten-day PBMC culture with coronavirus spike peptide pools or control peptides (ViraFEST assay). Sequencing of DNA taken from cultured CD4+ T cells relied on the Oncomine TCR Beta short-read assay. Via MiXCR, TCRdb re-called the PCR reads, giving one row per CDR3 protein. The data show approximately 19,000 distinct CDR3 sequences, with 50% to 70% seen just once and around 9.6% held by the top ten. These receptors are not linked to any known antigen. The material sequenced was CD4+ T cells from blood, cultured in vitro, taken after SARS-CoV-2 vaccination. The receptors derive from a human donor who had recovered from COVID-19.

This chain connects TRBV11-3 to TRBJ1-4; D is possibly TRBD1 (6 bases). Between the trimmed V and J ends, which lost 5 bases and 7 bases, there was a span of 17 bases. This CDR3 is 15 amino acids long. Germline V gene lookup returns CDR1 SGHNT and CDR2 YENEEA. The CDR3 sequence: CASSIRDKGSEKLFF. CDR3 bases: TGTGCCAGCAGCATCCGGGACAAGGGTAGTGAAAAACTGTTTTTT. Looking up the rest from reference TRBV11-3 and TRBJ1-4 gives the full variable domain: EAGVVQSPRYKIIEKKQPVAFWCNPISGHNTLYWYLQNLGQGPELLIRYENEEAVDDSQLPKDRFSAERLKGVDSTLKIQPAELGDSAVYLCASSIRDKGSEKLFFGSGTQLSVL.

This sequence joins TRBV5-1 and TRBJ2-5; TRBD2 matches 10 bases. The germline gives CDR1 SGHRS, CDR2 YFSETQ. This CDR3 is 16 amino acids long. The ends lost 1 base at V and 5 bases at J; junction bases unmatched: 8. CDR3 residues: CASSLFGLAVEETQYF. The CDR3 coding sequence is TGCGCCAGCAGCTTGTTCGGACTAGCGGTGGAGGAGACCCAGTACTTC.

The gene calls are TRBV7-3 and TRBJ2-1; possibly TRBD1 or TRBD2 for D (5 bases each). The V end was cut by 4 bases, the J end by 8 bases, with 18 bases between. The CDR3 extends over 15 amino acids. Germline CDR1 reads SGHTA; CDR2 reads FQGTGA. The CDR3 DNA follows: TGTGCCAGCAGCTCCCAGGGACGCCGGTGGGATGAGCAGTTCTTC. This sequence encodes CASSSQGRRWDEQFF.

The chain carries TRBV28 and TRBJ1-5, with D uncertain. Germline loops: CDR1 MDHEN, CDR2 SYDVKM. CDR3 length equals 15 residues. Trimming shortened V by 5 bases and J by 7 bases, and 18 bases separated the two germline ends. The CDR3 protein is CASSPSTRGLQPQHF. The CDR3 bases are TGTGCCAGCAGTCCATCAACCCGGGGTCTCCAGCCCCAGCATTTT.

The chain has TRBV6-1 and TRBJ2-7; weak D call: TRBD2 (5 bases). Germline V gene data show CDR1 as MNHNS and CDR2 as SASEGT. V lost 8 bases to trimming and J lost 1 base, with 15 bases between them. This CDR3 has 14 amino acids. The CDR3 DNA follows: TGTGCCAGCGTCCCCCGCCGGGGTTCCTACGAGCAGTACTTC. It translates to CASVPRRGSYEQYF.

V and J are TRBV28 and TRBJ2-7; 14 bases are shared with TRBD2. The CDR3 has 15 residues. Per germline, CDR1 MDHEN and CDR2 SYDVKM. The trim removed 5 bases at V and 3 bases at J, leaving 3 bases unmatched. The CDR3, as DNA: TGTGCCAGCAGTCCGACTAGCGGGAGGGTCTACGAGCAGTACTTC. Protein sequence: CASSPTSGRVYEQYF.

The chain combines TRBV20-1 with TRBJ1-2, with TRBD1 matching over 7 bases. V lost 3 bases and J lost 0; bases outside the gene matches: 10. CDR1 DFQATT and CDR2 SNEGSKA come from the germline V gene (reference sequence). The CDR3 has 16 residues. CDR3 in DNA: TGCAGTGCTAGCCTGCCTTTGACAGGGTCTAACTATGGCTACACCTTC. As protein: CSASLPLTGSNYGYTF.

In this sample, this clonotype turned up a few times. The rearrangement uses TRBV6-1 and TRBJ1-5; D may be TRBD1 (6 bases). The CDR3 is made up of 16 amino acids. Germline V gene lookup returns CDR1 MNHNS and CDR2 SASEGT. Trimming shortened V by 5 bases and J by 7 bases, and 21 bases separated the two germline ends. The CDR3 bases are TGTGCCAGCAGTCACCGAGGTACAGGGTCATGGCAGCCCCAGCATTTT. This sequence encodes CASSHRGTGSWQPQHF.